The T cell receptor (beta chain) described here comes from a study of Ad26.COV2.S vaccination and SARS-CoV-2 variants (dated by TCRdb to the early 2020s). Context from the whole study: Vaccine-arm donors were drawn from COV1001, a multicentre, randomized, double-blind, placebo-controlled phase I-IIa trial of Ad26.COV2.S in healthy adults. Ad26.COV2.S was given intramuscularly at 5x10^10 or 1x10^11 viral particles, as a single shot or as two shots 56 days apart. TCRbeta repertoire sequencing was used to assess the specificity and breadth of SARS-CoV-2-reactive T cell receptors after Ad26.COV2.S vaccination. A total of 32 samples were included in the TCR-sequenced set, comprising 19 Ad26.COV2.S vaccine recipients, 5 placebo recipients and 8 SARS-CoV-2 convalescent individuals. Trial participants were randomized into five groups of five: low-dose or high-dose Ad26.COV2.S given once or twice, or placebo on both occasions. Investigators remained blinded to trial group allocation during experiments and outcome assessment. General study outcomes and caveats: According to the authors, total T cell responses may have been underestimated by the TCR breadth and depth analyses. Comparing responses between vaccine doses or regimens was not something the study was powered to do. Comparable non-spike TCR breadth was observed between vaccine and placebo recipients, consistent with only spike being contained in the vaccine. Spike-specific TCR breadth was higher in Ad26.COV2.S recipients than in placebo recipients (P = 0.0014). After vaccination, spike-specific CD8+ and CD4+ T cell responses were reported to show substantial breadth.

Looking up the germline V gene (reference sequence) yields CDR1 LNHNV and CDR2 YYDKDF. V is reduced by 4 bases and J by 6 bases, leaving a spacing of 17 bases between them. The CDR3 has 15 amino acids, counting the end cysteine and phenylalanine. This entry keeps only the CDR3 DNA: 45 bases, framed from base 1. The sample's treatment or condition label, decoded: approximately 18 received Ad26.COV2.S at low or high dose, single or two shots; five or six received placebo; per-sample allocation not given. Repertoires of vaccine and placebo recipients were sequenced from samples taken on day 63 after the first injection. Between 29 July and 7 August 2020, Cohort 1b enrolled about 27 adults aged 18-55 years at one site in Boston, USA. As a vaccine, Ad26.COV2.S was a replication-incompetent adenovirus type 26 vector that expressed a prefusion-stabilized SARS-CoV-2 spike protein derived from the original Wuhan strain.

On this clone itself: Which antigen it targets is not known. The input lacks base qualities; no much larger clone sits a single base away.

The immunoSEQ Assay was used to sequence TCRbeta CDR3 regions. After extraction, genomic DNA underwent amplification by bias-controlled multiplex PCR, followed by high-throughput sequencing. Per the authors' processing: To quantify the absolute abundance of every unique TCRbeta CDR3 region, sequences were collapsed and filtered. T cell fraction was estimated by normalizing TCRbeta template counts to usable DNA, which was measured by amplifying reference genes present in all nucleated cells. Repertoire TCRs were annotated as SARS-CoV-2-specific by exact matching of V gene, CDR3 amino acid sequence and J gene to a known reactive TCR set. The reference SARS-CoV-2 TCR set came from MIRA and was filtered for enrichment in COVID-19-positive ImmuneCODE repertoires, removing public or cross-reactive TCRs. Using the MIRA antigens, annotated TCRs were further analysed by specific ORF or by position within an ORF. Breadth was defined as annotated unique rearrangements over total unique productive rearrangements; depth was the summed frequency of those rearrangements. TCR breadth was compared between groups using two-sided Wilcoxon rank-sum tests. This is the immuneACCESS table as TCRdb keeps it, with only in-frame sequences that have V and J called. A part of the clones is gone; compared with another copy, unresolved V genes explain less than half, and the rest is unexplained. The DNA was the basis for D and trimming; V, J and clone size are from that table. This sample comprises 350,000 to 500,000 clones, approximately 87% of them detected only once. The top ten clonotypes cover approximately 4% of the sample.

Sequencing was performed on peripheral blood, taken in a trial of Ad26.COV2.S vaccine versus placebo. The source is a person aged 18-65 years who received the Ad26.COV2.S COVID-19 vaccine or a placebo. The rearrangement joined TRBV15 to TRBJ2-3; there is no confident call for the D gene. The DNA sequence is as follows: TGTGCCACCAGCAATCTTAGGGCCTCTTTTGATACGCAGTATTTT. Its protein product is CATSNLRASFDTQYF.